Detailed here is one TCR beta chain. Its target is unknown. The PCR had 60 Vbeta and 13 Jbeta primers. Only in-frame clones appear in the TCRdb table, and some are missing; sequencing was by immunoSEQ multiplex PCR. This table has about 110,000 clones, more than 60% appearing once. In germline, CDR1 is SGHNT, CDR2 YYREEE (reference sequence). The V and J ends lost 0 bases and 6 bases respectively, with 10 bases between them. CDR3 size: 15 residues. The data stem from a study of cytomegalovirus exposure and HLA in healthy donors. Study-wide findings and caveats: With later analysis, a missense DCLRE1C variant became linked to TCR beta V- and J-gene trimming. A later analysis found most CMV-associated TCR beta chains apparently HLA-restricted.

The rearrangement joins TRBV5-4 to TRBJ1-6; no firm D call. Specimen: PBMCs. The sequence was obtained from a man in his 60s in good health and CMV-seronegative. CDR3 amino acids: CASSLDARPNSPLHF. CDR3 nucleotide sequence: TGTGCCAGCAGCTTGGATGCCAGGCCTAATTCACCCCTCCACTTT.